The source of this TCR beta chain is a study of identical twins. Findings of the study overall: Analyses of zero insertions could, in part, be confounded by invariant MAIT and iNKT cells.

CDR1 SGHRS and CDR2 YFSETQ come from the germline V gene. V lost 4 bases and J lost 2; bases outside the gene matches: 7. This CDR3 is 17 amino acids long. Each CDR3 protein is one row after TCRdb ran MiXCR on the 5' RACE reads. The sample consists of 140,000 to 150,000 distinct CDR3 sequences, around 3.4% of them appearing once. This clonotype was detected many times. Its antigen is still unknown. Sequencing was carried out using memory T cells sorted from blood. This TCR came from a man aged 18 to 29 in good health. This sequence joins TRBV5-1 and TRBJ2-3, with TRBD2 identical over 13 bases. CDR3 nucleotide sequence: TGCGCCAGCAGCCCCGGGACTAGCGGGAAATTCACAGATACGCAGTATTTT. Translated: CASSPGTSGKFTDTQYF.